Presented here are 7 T cell receptor beta chains from one specimen sequenced in a study of T-cell reconstitution after alpha-beta-depleted transplantation in children. During its preparation, the TCRbeta library received unique molecular identifiers. TCRdb independently ran MiXCR on the PCR reads; one entry per CDR3 protein. The profile covers approximately 500,000 distinct CDR3 sequences, with roughly a quarter appearing a single time and just over 35% taken by the ten largest. The sequences come from PBMCs, collected before TCRalphabeta/CD19-depleted stem cell transplant. Receptors were obtained from a boy less than two years old with Wiskott-Aldrich syndrome, due to receive a stem cell transplant.

This clonotype turned up a few times. The genes are TRBV7-8 and TRBJ2-5, with a tentative D call TRBD1 (5 bases). Germline V gives CDR1 SGHVS, CDR2 FQNEAQ. V lost 5 bases and J 7 bases, leaving 17 bases between the germline ends. The CDR3 runs 14 residues. As DNA, the CDR3 is TGTGCCAGCAGCAGAGACACGGGTAGGGGGACCCAGTACTTC. It translates to CASSRDTGRGTQYF.

The gene calls are TRBV9 and TRBJ2-7, with D possibly matching TRBD1 (5 bases). Between the trimmed V and J ends, which lost 3 bases and 3 bases, there was a span of 16 bases. CDR1 is SGDLS and CDR2 is YYNGEE in the germline V gene. The CDR3 runs to 15 residues. CDR3 DNA: TGTGCCAGCAGCGCGGGTCAGGGATTGTTCTACGAGCAGTACTTC. Its translation is CASSAGQGLFYEQYF.

This clonotype came up a few times. J is TRBJ2-1 and V is TRBV10-3, with 8 positions matching TRBD2. The CDR3 runs to 13 residues. Germline V CDR1 and CDR2: ENHRY, SYGVKD. After removal of 7 bases from V and 9 bases from J, the junction contained 8 bases not matched to a gene. CDR3 nucleotides: TGTGCCATCACTTACCGACTAGCGAGTGAGCAGTTCTTC. Translation: CAITYRLASEQFF.

In its sample, this clonotype was seen once. The chain recombines TRBV6-6 with TRBJ2-1; the D gene is possibly TRBD1 (5 bases). CDR1 MNHNY and CDR2 SVGAGI come from the germline V gene (reference sequence). Trimming removed 7 bases at V and 4 bases at J, with 11 bases between. The length of the CDR3 is 13 residues. The CDR3 bases are TGTGCCAGCATCTCGGCAGGGTACAATGAGCAGTTCTTC. This sequence encodes CASISAGYNEQFF.

CDR3 residues: CASRTGPASNQPQHF. For the CDR3, the DNA is TGTGCCAGCAGAACAGGGCCAGCTAGCAATCAGCCCCAGCATTTT. This chain joins TRBV6-1 and TRBJ1-5, with a weak D call TRBD1 (6 bases). Germline V gene sequence: CDR1 MNHNS, CDR2 SASEGT. V lost 6 bases, J lost 0 bases, and 12 bases lay in between. The CDR3 contains 15 residues.

This clonotype was counted between two and nine times. The gene calls are TRBV27 and TRBJ2-7, with TRBD2 identical over 9 bases. Germline values: CDR1 MNHEY, CDR2 SMNVEV (reference sequence). The CDR3 runs to 15 residues. J gave up 1 base and V 5 bases, and 6 bases lay outside the gene matches. CDR3 residues: CASSPKREASYEQYF. The DNA of the CDR3 is TGTGCCAGCAGTCCGAAGCGGGAGGCGTCCTACGAGCAGTACTTC.

A word on this clonotype: The junction departs from germline at one end; a sequencing error may be responsible. The chain combines TRBV4-1 with TRBJ2-6, with 11 positions matching TRBD1. This CDR3 comprises 18 residues. Germline V gene sequence: CDR1 MGHRA, CDR2 YSYEKL. The CDR3 spells CASSLFGTGGTGANGLTF. DNA for the CDR3: TGCGCCAGCAGCCTATTCGGGACAGGGGGTACCGGGGCCAACGGCCTGACTTTC.